A selection of T cell receptor beta chains follows, all from one sample in a study of T cell changes during pregnancy in multiple sclerosis. The repertoire was sequenced with immunoSEQ multiplex PCR; TCRdb's copy has only in-frame clones and lacks some. The sample shows around 69,000 clones, about nine tenths of them seen only once. This sample comprised peripheral blood, obtained in the second trimester of pregnancy. These receptors were obtained from a female donor in good health, enrolled as a control in a pregnancy study. CDR3s include the opening cysteine and the closing phenylalanine or tryptophan. D genes are given only for firm matches. Size values are once, few and many counts, or a class for expanded clones, and some rows have none.

v_gene,d_gene,j_gene,abundance,CDR3nt,CDR3aa
TRBV27,.,TRBJ2-3,.,TGTGCCAGCAGTTTATTCCCTGGACTATCTAGCACAGATACGCAGTATTTT,CASSLFPGLSSTDTQYF
TRBV27,TRBD1,TRBJ1-5,.,TGTGCCAGCAGTCCATGGACAGGGGAACGCAATCAGCCCCAGCATTTT,CASSPWTGERNQPQHF
TRBV7-8,TRBD2,TRBJ2-2,few,TGTGCCAGCAGCTCGGTAGCGGGGTACACCGGGGAGCTGTTTTTT,CASSSVAGYTGELFF
TRBV6-5,.,TRBJ1-3,.,TGTGCCAGCAGGAACGGACAGAGCTCTGGAAACACCATATATTTT,CASRNGQSSGNTIYF
TRBV7-9,.,TRBJ2-6,.,TGTGCCAGCAGTATAGCCGACGGGGGAGCTGGGGCCAACGTCCTGACTTTC,CASSIADGGAGANVLTF
TRBV11-1,TRBD2,TRBJ2-7,.,TGTGCCAGCAGCACAAGACTAGCGGGCTTCTCCTACGAGCAGTACTTC,CASSTRLAGFSYEQYF
TRBV9,TRBD1,TRBJ1-5,.,TGTGCCAGCAGCGCCGGGACAGGGGGGTTTAGCAATCAGCCCCAGCATTTT,CASSAGTGGFSNQPQHF
TRBV6-1,TRBD2,TRBJ2-7,.,TGTGCCAGCAGTGAAGCGGTTAGCGGGATCCTCTACGAGCAGTACTTC,CASSEAVSGILYEQYF
TRBV6-1,.,TRBJ1-4,.,TGTGCCAGCAGTGAAGGGAGGGACGGCGGGGTTTCGGTGTTTTTT,CASSEGRDGGVSVFF
TRBV6-5,.,TRBJ1-5,.,TGTGCCAGCAGTCAGGGTCTGGGGAATCAGCCCCAGCATTTT,CASSQGLGNQPQHF
TRBV6-1,TRBD1,TRBJ1-5,.,TGTGCCACCACCTCAGGGGGTTTCGGTCAGCCCCAGCATTTT,CATTSGGFGQPQHF
TRBV18,.,TRBJ2-7,.,TGTGCCAGCTCATTTCGAAGCCAGGGTAGCTCCTACGAGCAGTACTTC,CASSFRSQGSSYEQYF
TRBV2,.,TRBJ1-5,.,TGTGCCAGCAGTTCAGATAGCAATCAGCCCCAGCATTTT,CASSSDSNQPQHF
TRBV7-9,TRBD2,TRBJ2-1,.,TGTGCCAGGGGGGGTAGCGGGAGGGTCGAGGAGCAGTTCTTC,CARGGSGRVEEQFF
TRBV19,TRBD1,TRBJ1-6,few,TGTGCCAGTAGTGGGGGACAGGGTGGTAATTCACCCCTCCACTTT,CASSGGQGGNSPLHF
TRBV5-8,.,TRBJ1-5,.,TGTGCCAGCAGCTTCCCATCTACAGGGCGAGGCAATCAGCCCCAGCATTTT,CASSFPSTGRGNQPQHF
TRBV5-1,.,TRBJ1-1,once,TGCGCCAGCAGCCCCTCAGGTGGGAGTGGAGCTTTCTTT,CASSPSGGSGAFF
TRBV7-9,TRBD1,TRBJ2-7,.,TGTGCCAGCAGCTTAGAGGACAGGGCGCAGTACTTC,CASSLEDRAQYF
TRBV12-5,.,TRBJ1-2,.,TGTGCTAGTGGTTTGGACCGAGGCGCGAGCTATGGCTACACCTTC,CASGLDRGASYGYTF
TRBV28,TRBD1,TRBJ1-1,.,TGTGCCAGCAAAACAGGGGACACTGAAGCTTTCTTT,CASKTGDTEAFF
TRBV5-4,TRBD1,TRBJ1-2,.,TGTGCCAGCAGCTTCCCCGGACAGGGAGTCTATGGCTACACCTTC,CASSFPGQGVYGYTF
TRBV19,.,TRBJ2-6,.,TGTGCCAGTAGTATAGACTCGTACCGGAGGGCCGGGGCCAACGTCCTGACTTTC,CASSIDSYRRAGANVLTF
TRBV18,TRBD1,TRBJ1-1,.,TGTGCCAGCTCACCACTGGGGACAGCGAACACTGAAGCTTTCTTT,CASSPLGTANTEAFF
TRBV29-1,TRBD1,TRBJ1-1,.,TGCAGCGTTCGGACGCAGGGGGCGGTCACTGAAGCTTTCTTT,CSVRTQGAVTEAFF
TRBV15,.,TRBJ1-1,.,TGTGCCACCAGCCTCGGGAGGCCGGACACTGAAGCTTTCTTT,CATSLGRPDTEAFF